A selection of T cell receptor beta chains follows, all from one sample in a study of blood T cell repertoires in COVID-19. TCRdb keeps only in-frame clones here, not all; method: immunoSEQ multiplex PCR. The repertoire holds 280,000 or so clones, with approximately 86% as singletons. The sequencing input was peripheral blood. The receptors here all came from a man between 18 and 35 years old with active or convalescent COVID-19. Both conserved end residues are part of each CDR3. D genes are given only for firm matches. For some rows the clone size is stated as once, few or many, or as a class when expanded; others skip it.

CAISRTESTDTQYF TGTGCCATCAGCAGGACAGAGAGCACAGATACGCAGTATTTT . TRBJ2-3 . TRBV10-3
CASSSPSRGLAETQYF TGTGCCAGCAGCTCCCCCTCAAGGGGACTAGCAGAGACCCAGTACTTC . TRBJ2-5 TRBD2 TRBV9
CASSHGEETQYF TGCGCCAGCAGTCACGGGGAGGAGACCCAGTACTTC . TRBJ2-5 . TRBV23-1
CASSPPGLEAFF TGTGCCAGCTCACCACCGGGGCTTGAAGCTTTCTTT . TRBJ1-1 . TRBV18
CASSPFAVSGANVLTF TGTGCCAGCAGCCCATTCGCAGTCTCTGGGGCCAACGTCCTGACTTTC . TRBJ2-6 . TRBV7-2
CASSPAVDTEAFF TGTGCCAGCTCACCAGCGGTGGACACTGAAGCTTTCTTT few TRBJ1-1 . TRBV18
CASSLDLWSGGTPQYF TGTGCCAGCAGCTTAGATCTTTGGTCGGGGGGGACTCCCCAGTATTTT . TRBJ2-3 TRBD2 TRBV7-2
CASGLGQGGPDTQYF TGTGCTAGTGGTTTGGGACAGGGTGGCCCAGATACGCAGTATTTT . TRBJ2-3 TRBD1 TRBV12-5
CASSYSSVYNEQFF TGTGCCAGCAGTTACTCGTCAGTTTACAATGAGCAGTTCTTC . TRBJ2-1 . TRBV6-5
CASSLETQYF TGTGCCAGCAGCCTAGAGACCCAGTACTTC . TRBJ2-5 . TRBV12-3/TRBV12-4
CASSLGGQTSYGYTF TGCGCCAGCAGCTTGGGAGGGCAGACGAGCTATGGCTACACCTTC . TRBJ1-2 . TRBV5-1
CASSREALLAGQETQYF TGTGCCAGCAGTCGGGAGGCGTTACTAGCGGGGCAAGAGACCCAGTACTTC . TRBJ2-5 TRBD2 TRBV5-5
CASSYEAYTQYF TGTGCCAGCAGTTACGAAGCGTATACGCAGTATTTT . TRBJ2-3 . TRBV6-6
CASRPTGGGPYNEQFF TGTGCCAGCAGGCCGACAGGGGGTGGGCCCTACAATGAGCAGTTCTTC once TRBJ2-1 TRBD1 TRBV2
CASSPGLATYEQYF TGTGCCAGCAGCCCCGGACTAGCTACCTACGAGCAGTACTTC . TRBJ2-7 TRBD2 TRBV3-1/TRBV3-2
CASSLFSGAPETQYF TGTGCCAGCAGCTTGTTTAGCGGGGCCCCGGAGACCCAGTACTTC . TRBJ2-5 TRBD2 TRBV5-4
CASIKYRGSSYNEQFF TGTGCCAGCATCAAATACAGGGGCAGCTCCTACAATGAGCAGTTCTTC . TRBJ2-1 TRBD1 TRBV5-6
CASSLGWGEPQHF TGCGCCAGCAGCCTAGGATGGGGGGAGCCCCAGCATTTT . TRBJ1-5 . TRBV4-1
CASSPRHDPTEAFF TGTGCCAGCAGTCCCAGACACGACCCCACTGAAGCTTTCTTT . TRBJ1-1 . TRBV5-5
CASSLQQGEETQYF TGCGCCAGCAGCTTGCAACAGGGGGAGGAGACCCAGTACTTC . TRBJ2-5 TRBD1 TRBV5-1
CASSFADRTRETQYF TGTGCCAGCAGCTTCGCTGACAGGACCCGAGAGACCCAGTACTTC . TRBJ2-5 . TRBV5-4
CASRSGTGGNQPQHF TGTGCCAGTAGATCCGGGACAGGGGGAAATCAGCCCCAGCATTTT few TRBJ1-5 TRBD1 TRBV19
CASRGFRTGPPYSNQPQHF TGTGCCAGTAGGGGATTTCGTACAGGGCCCCCATATAGCAATCAGCCCCAGCATTTT . TRBJ1-5 . TRBV19
CASSLLVFHRVGTGVEAFF TGTGCCAGCAGCTTATTAGTTTTCCATAGGGTTGGGACAGGGGTTGAAGCTTTCTTT once TRBJ1-1 TRBD1 TRBV7-9
CASRGRRDPGYTF TGTGCCAGCAGGGGACGGAGGGACCCTGGCTACACCTTC few TRBJ1-2 . TRBV7-9
CAISTQLDTQYF TGTGCCATCAGTACCCAGTTGGATACGCAGTATTTT . TRBJ2-3 . TRBV10-3
CASSYGPVETQYF TGTGCCAGCAGTTACGGGCCCGTGGAGACCCAGTACTTC many TRBJ2-5 . TRBV6-6
CAISEISGDRGWTGELFF TGTGCCATCAGTGAAATTAGCGGGGACAGAGGTTGGACCGGGGAGCTGTTTTTT . TRBJ2-2 . TRBV10-3
CASSQGWRASTDTQYF TGTGCCAGCAGCCAAGGGTGGAGGGCTAGCACAGATACGCAGTATTTT . TRBJ2-3 . TRBV3-1/TRBV3-2